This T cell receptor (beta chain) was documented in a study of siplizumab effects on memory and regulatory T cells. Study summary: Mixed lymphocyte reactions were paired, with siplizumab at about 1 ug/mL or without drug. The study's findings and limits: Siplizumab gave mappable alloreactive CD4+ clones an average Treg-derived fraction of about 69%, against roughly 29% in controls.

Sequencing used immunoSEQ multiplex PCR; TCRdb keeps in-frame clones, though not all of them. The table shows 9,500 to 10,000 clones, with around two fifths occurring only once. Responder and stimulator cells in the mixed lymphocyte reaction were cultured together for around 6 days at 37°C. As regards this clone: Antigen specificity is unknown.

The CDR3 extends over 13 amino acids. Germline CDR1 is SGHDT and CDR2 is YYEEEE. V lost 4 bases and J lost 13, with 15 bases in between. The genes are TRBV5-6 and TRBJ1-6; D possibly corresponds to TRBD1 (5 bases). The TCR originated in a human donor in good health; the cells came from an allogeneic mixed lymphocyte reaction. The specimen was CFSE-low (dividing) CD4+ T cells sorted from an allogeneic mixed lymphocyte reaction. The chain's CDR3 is CASSPVGVPPLHF. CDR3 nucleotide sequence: TGTGCCAGCAGCCCAGTGGGGGTGCCTCCCCTCCACTTT.